This TCR beta chain was obtained from a study of technical replicates of blood from several donors. V was clipped by 2 bases and J by 0 bases, with 8 bases between them. There are 15 residues in the CDR3. Germline CDR1 MNHNY, CDR2 SVGAGI (reference sequence). Profiling relied on immunoSEQ multiplex PCR, and the TCRdb table lists in-frame clones only, not all of them. The data contain around 83,000 clones, more than 85% of them seen just once; the ten biggest clones take up around 0.37%. The sample was T cells isolated from PBMCs. This clonotype originated in a human donor in good health. Some clones in this sample may be carry-over from other donors' samples. This sequence joins TRBV6-6 and TRBJ1-5, with D possibly matching TRBD1 (5 bases). CDR3 bases: TGTGCCAGCAGTTACCAGGGACTTAGCAATCAGCCCCAGCATTTT. This gives the protein CASSYQGLSNQPQHF.